This T cell receptor (beta chain) was documented in a study of post-analysis software for immune sequencing data (dated by TCRdb to the mid-2010s). Regarding the study in general: Disease courses on record covered relapsing-remitting, secondary progressive and progressive-relapsing multiple sclerosis, though some patients had no subtype annotation. The patient repertoires were set against 10 or so previously published healthy control repertoires from donors whose ages ranged from roughly 6 to 27 years. A subset of samples was prepared in parallel using single-end sample barcoding, then pooled and co-amplified after Illumina adapter ligation. Points the paper makes about the study in general: Direct clustering with F measure revealed strong co-clustering of samples prepared in the same batch, which led to a batch-effect correction. Multiple sclerosis patients had significantly lower normalized Chao1 diversity than controls, a result that suggests substantial peripheral T-cell clonal expansion. Significantly higher frequencies in patients than in controls were found for roughly five TRBV segments, including TRBV5-6, TRBV5-1 and TRBV20-1. The multiple sclerosis patient group was slightly younger than the control group.

Library prep was done by PCR. Sequencing was carried out with an Illumina HiSeq 2500. Unique molecular identifiers were incorporated into TCR beta cDNA libraries to reduce PCR and sequencing biases. Roughly 0.5 million cDNA molecules were obtained per 1 to 10 million input T cells, so each molecule approximated one T cell. The patient libraries were prepared and sequenced using the same protocol as the earlier healthy control dataset. Within a given batch, samples were prepared together, multiplexed and sequenced on the same HiSeq lane. The study's own analysis went as follows. MIGEC was used to process the raw barcoded reads, and molecular identifier groups with only a single read were discarded before consensus assembly and CDR3 extraction. Clonotype tables were post-analysed with VDJtools, and diversity was normalized by down-sampling all datasets to the smallest sample size. In repertoire overlap clustering, CDR3 amino acid sequences, but not nucleotide sequences, were matched to correct batch-related cross-sample contamination. TCRdb itself trimmed the public reads at Q25 with fastp, ran MiXCR and retained productive beta chains. Entries that share a CDR3 protein sequence are merged under the most common genes and DNA. The V and J calls shown here were made by TCRdb, not taken from the authors' results. In this sample the table shows approximately 730,000 distinct CDR3 sequences, just over 45% of which occur a single time. The ten biggest clones cover approximately 4.4% of the sample.

The germline V gene provides CDR1 MDHEN and CDR2 SYDVKM. The CDR3 starts with the cysteine, ends with the phenylalanine, and has 15 residues. CDR3 DNA only is kept here, 45 bases in frame from base 1. To demonstrate the VDJtools post-analysis software, TCR beta repertoires were profiled from the peripheral blood of more than ten young patients with multiple sclerosis. The multiple sclerosis patients were children and adolescents between 6 and 15 years of age. On this clonotype: This clone's antigen is unknown. No much larger clone is present one base from it, and per-base qualities are unavailable.

The clonotype comes from a girl between 10 and 17 years old with multiple sclerosis. Source material: blood. Recombination linked TRBV28 to TRBJ2-4; the D gene is possibly TRBD1 or TRBD2, with 7 bases matching each. The J call may be wrong; the DNA end is better matched by TRBJ2-7. The nucleotides are TGTGCCAGCAGCTCCGGGAGGCAGGGGGTATACGAGCAGTACTTC. Its translation reads: CASSSGRQGVYEQYF.